The present T cell receptor beta chain was sequenced within a study of T cells in Graves' hyperthyroidism and ophthalmopathy. This clonotype was found many times. Its target is not known. Study-wide points: Most clonotypes that expanded in the thyroid above 0.001 also showed up in blood.

Per germline, CDR1 ENHRY and CDR2 SYGVKD. There are 15 residues in the CDR3. Losses at the gene ends were 6 bases for V and 2 bases for J; bases not matched to a gene: 4. RNA transcripts were the template for amplifying TCR beta CDR3 regions. Initially, a first-round RT-PCR of the TCR CDR3 employed the HTBI primer set. TCRdb re-analysed the multiplex PCR reads in MiXCR, keeping a single row per CDR3 protein. The table lists hundreds of thousands of distinct CDR3 sequences, roughly a third of them singletons. Patients between 18 and 65 years old had hyperthyroidism, newly diagnosed and lasting under 2 months. The study based diagnoses on clinical symptoms, serum thyroxine and TRAb, thyroid ultrasound and orbital computed tomography.

This clonotype was sampled from a woman in her 40s with Graves' hyperthyroidism. The V call is TRBV10-3, the J call TRBJ2-2, with 9 bases identical to TRBD2. Sequencing was carried out using blood. CDR3 coding DNA: TGTGCCATCAGGGTTAGCGGGAGAAACACCGGGGAGCTGTTTTTT. This codes for CAIRVSGRNTGELFF.